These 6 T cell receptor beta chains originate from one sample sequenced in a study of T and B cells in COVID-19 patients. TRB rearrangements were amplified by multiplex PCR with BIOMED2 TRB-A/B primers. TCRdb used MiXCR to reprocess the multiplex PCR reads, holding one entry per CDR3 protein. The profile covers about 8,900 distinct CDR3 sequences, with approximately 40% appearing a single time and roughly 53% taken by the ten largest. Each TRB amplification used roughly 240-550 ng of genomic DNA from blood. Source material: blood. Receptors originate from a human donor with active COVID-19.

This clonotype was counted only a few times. CDR3 sequence reads: CASSPGQGFYEQYF. CDR3 sequence (DNA): TGTGCCAGCAGCCCGGGACAGGGGTTCTACGAGCAGTACTTC. The rearrangement uses TRBV5-6 and TRBJ2-7, with 10 positions matching TRBD1. This CDR3 has 14 residues. The germline V gene has CDR1 SGHDT and CDR2 YYEEEE. Trimming removed 4 bases from V and 3 bases from J; junction bases left unmatched: 4.

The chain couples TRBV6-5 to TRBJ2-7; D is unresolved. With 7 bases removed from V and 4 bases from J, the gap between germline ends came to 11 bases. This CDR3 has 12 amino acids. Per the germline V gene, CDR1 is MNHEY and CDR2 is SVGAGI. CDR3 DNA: TGTGCCAGCAAGGACGGACCGTACGAGCAGTACTTC. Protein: CASKDGPYEQYF.

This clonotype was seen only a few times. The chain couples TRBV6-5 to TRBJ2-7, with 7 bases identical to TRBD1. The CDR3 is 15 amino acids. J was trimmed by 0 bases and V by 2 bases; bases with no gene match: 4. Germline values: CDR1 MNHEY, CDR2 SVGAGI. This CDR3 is CASSYGTARSYEQYF. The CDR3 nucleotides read TGTGCCAGCAGTTACGGGACAGCCCGCTCCTACGAGCAGTACTTC.

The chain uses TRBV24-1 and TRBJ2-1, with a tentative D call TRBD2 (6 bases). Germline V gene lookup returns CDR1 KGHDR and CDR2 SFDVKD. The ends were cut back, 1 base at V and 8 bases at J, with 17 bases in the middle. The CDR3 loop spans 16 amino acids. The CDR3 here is CATSDFHGSPADEQFF. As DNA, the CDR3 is TGTGCCACCAGTGATTTTCACGGGAGCCCGGCGGATGAGCAGTTCTTC.

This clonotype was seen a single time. CDR3 DNA sequence: TGTGCCAGCAGGGATAGCGGGGGACTTCGCACAGATACGCAGTATTTT. Translated: CASRDSGGLRTDTQYF. The chain couples TRBV11-3 to TRBJ2-3; TRBD2 agrees at 9 bases. The CDR3 consists of 16 residues. The trim removed 6 bases at V and 1 base at J, leaving 8 bases unmatched. Germline V gene lookup returns CDR1 SGHNT and CDR2 YENEEA. The variable domain in full, completed from reference TRBV11-3 and TRBJ2-3, reads EAGVVQSPRYKIIEKKQPVAFWCNPISGHNTLYWYLQNLGQGPELLIRYENEEAVDDSQLPKDRFSAERLKGVDSTLKIQPAELGDSAVYLCASRDSGGLRTDTQYFGPGTRLTVL.

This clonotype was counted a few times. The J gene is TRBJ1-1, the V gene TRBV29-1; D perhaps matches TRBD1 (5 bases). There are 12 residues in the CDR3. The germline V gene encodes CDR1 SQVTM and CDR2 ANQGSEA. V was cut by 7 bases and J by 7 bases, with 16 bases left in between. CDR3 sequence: CSDDSGVGEAFF. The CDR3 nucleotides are TGCAGCGATGACAGCGGGGTTGGTGAAGCTTTCTTT.